This T cell receptor (beta chain) was obtained from a study of cytomegalovirus exposure and HLA in healthy donors. General study findings and limits: The authors later found most CMV-associated TCR beta chains appeared HLA-restricted. Reports described diagnosis of cytomegalovirus status by the classifier as highly specific and sensitive.

As to this clone: As yet, its antigen is unknown.

Per the germline V gene, CDR1 is SGHRS and CDR2 is YFSETQ. The V end was cut by 6 bases, the J end by 5 bases, with 20 bases between. The CDR3 is made up of 15 amino acids. The PCR used 60 Vbeta and 13 Jbeta primers. Assay: immunoSEQ multiplex PCR; the TCRdb copy retains only in-frame clones and omits some. Seen in this sample are about 200,000 clones; the ten most common clones hold approximately 0.74%. Sequencing input: PBMCs. V is TRBV5-1 and J is TRBJ2-5; D perhaps matches TRBD2 (7 bases). The TCR sequence derives from a boy between 10 and 17 years old in good health and CMV-seronegative. CDR3 nucleotide sequence: TGCGCCAGCAATCAAGTTGGCGGGGGCGGGGAGACCCAGTACTTC. Translating gives CASNQVGGGGETQYF. Filled out from reference TRBV5-1 and TRBJ2-5, the complete variable domain reads KAGVTQTPRYLIKTRGQQVTLSCSPISGHRSVSWYQQTPGQGLQFLFEYFSETQRNKGNFPGRFSGRQFSNSRSEMNVSTLELGDSALYLCASNQVGGGGETQYFGPGTRLLVL.